This T cell receptor beta chain appears in the sequencing data of a study of ipilimumab plus nivolumab after autologous stem cell transplantation. As for the study in general: Median doses per patient: four to six ipilimumab, about 8 nivolumab. Study findings and constraints: The authors say TCR, Treg and microbiome findings warrant further study.

The V end was cut by 1 base, the J end by 1 base, with 16 bases between. Germline loops: CDR1 SGDLS, CDR2 YYNGEE. The CDR3 totals 17 residues. Data came from immunoSEQ multiplex PCR; TCRdb stores just in-frame clones and leaves some out. This table has 17,000 or so clones, 79% appearing once. Starting 14 to 28 days after autologous transplant, ipilimumab 1 mg/kg was given. Of note for this clone: Its antigen is still unknown.

The sequencing used PBMCs, collected in a trial of ipilimumab plus nivolumab as post-transplant consolidation. This receptor was taken from a male donor with diffuse large B-cell lymphoma. V usage is TRBV9 and J usage is TRBJ2-3; TRBD1 might be the D (7 bases). Written as DNA, the CDR3 is TGTGCCAGCAGCGTATCAGGGGGGAGCTACGGCACAGATACGCAGTATTTT. Translating gives CASSVSGGSYGTDTQYF. The full variable domain, completed using reference TRBV9 and TRBJ2-3, is DSGVTQTPKHLITATGQRVTLRCSPRSGDLSVYWYQQSLDQGLQFLIQYYNGEERAKGNILERFSAQQFPDLHSELNLSSLELGDSALYFCASSVSGGSYGTDTQYFGPGTRLTVL.